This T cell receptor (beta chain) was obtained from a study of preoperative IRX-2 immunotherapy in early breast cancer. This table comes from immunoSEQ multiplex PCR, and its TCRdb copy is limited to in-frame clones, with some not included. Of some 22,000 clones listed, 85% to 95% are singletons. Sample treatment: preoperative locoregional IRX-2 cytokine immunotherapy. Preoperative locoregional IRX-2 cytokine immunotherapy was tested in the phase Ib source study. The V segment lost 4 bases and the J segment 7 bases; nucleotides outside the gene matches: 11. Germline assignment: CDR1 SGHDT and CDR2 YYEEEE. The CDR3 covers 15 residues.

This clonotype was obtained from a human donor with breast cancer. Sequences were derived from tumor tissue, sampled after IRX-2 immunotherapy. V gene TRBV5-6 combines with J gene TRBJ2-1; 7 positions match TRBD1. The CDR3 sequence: CASSGGLRGRNEQFF. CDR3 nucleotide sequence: TGTGCCAGCAGCGGGGGTTTGAGGGGGCGGAATGAGCAGTTCTTC.